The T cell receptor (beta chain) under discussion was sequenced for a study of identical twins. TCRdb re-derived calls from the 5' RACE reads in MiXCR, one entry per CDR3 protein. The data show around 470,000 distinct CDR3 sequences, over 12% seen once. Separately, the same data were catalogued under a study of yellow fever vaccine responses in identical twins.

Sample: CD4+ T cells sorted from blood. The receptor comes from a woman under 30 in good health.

The CDR3 loop is CASSYDSGRGEAFF. DNA of the CDR3: TGTGCCAGCAGTTACGATTCAGGCAGGGGAGAAGCTTTCTTT. The chain recombines TRBV6-5 with TRBJ1-1, with D possibly matching TRBD1 (6 bases). The germline gives CDR1 MNHEY, CDR2 SVGAGI. The V gene lost 2 bases and the J gene lost 8 bases, with 15 bases spanning the gap. The CDR3 is made up of 14 amino acids.